A selection of T cell receptor beta chains follows, all from one sample in a study of T cells in localized non-small cell lung cancer. Clones were sequenced by immunoSEQ multiplex PCR, and TCRdb holds only the in-frame ones, with some missing. The sample has about 2,900 clones, 30% to 45% seen once. The sample consisted of lung tumor tissue, taken before any cancer treatment. Receptors were obtained from an older male donor with stage I squamous cell lung carcinoma. Both conserved end residues are part of each CDR3. The order of the fields is D gene, J gene, V gene, clone size, CDR3 DNA, CDR3 protein. D genes are given only for firm matches. For some rows the clone size is stated as once, few or many, or as a class when expanded; others skip it.

d_gene: TRBD2
j_gene: TRBJ2-3
v_gene: TRBV11-3
abundance: NA
CDR3nt: TGTGCCAGCAGCGAGGGACTAGCGGGAGCAGGAGATACGCAGTATTTT
CDR3aa: CASSEGLAGAGDTQYF

d_gene: TRBD1
j_gene: TRBJ2-7
v_gene: TRBV18
abundance: large
CDR3nt: TGTGCCAGCTCACCGGCACAGGGGGCGGGCACCTACGAGCAGTACTTC
CDR3aa: CASSPAQGAGTYEQYF

d_gene: TRBD1
j_gene: TRBJ2-1
v_gene: TRBV18
abundance: NA
CDR3nt: TGTGCCAGCTCACCACAGGGACAGTACAATGAGCAGTTCTTC
CDR3aa: CASSPQGQYNEQFF

d_gene: TRBD1
j_gene: TRBJ1-1
v_gene: TRBV30
abundance: NA
CDR3nt: TGTGCCTGGAGTCCGGGACAGGTGAACACTGAAGCTTTCTTT
CDR3aa: CAWSPGQVNTEAFF

d_gene: NA
j_gene: TRBJ2-3
v_gene: TRBV25-1
abundance: once
CDR3nt: TGTGCCAGCAGTGACGGCGGCACAGATACGCAGTATTTT
CDR3aa: CASSDGGTDTQYF

d_gene: TRBD1
j_gene: TRBJ2-1
v_gene: TRBV19
abundance: NA
CDR3nt: TGTGCCAGTAGTTCCTGGACAGGGCCCAATGAGCAGTTCTTC
CDR3aa: CASSSWTGPNEQFF

d_gene: TRBD1
j_gene: TRBJ1-3
v_gene: TRBV28
abundance: NA
CDR3nt: TGTGCCAGCAGTTTAGGACAGGGGGCGTCTTTGGGTGGAAACACCATATATTTT
CDR3aa: CASSLGQGASLGGNTIYF

d_gene: NA
j_gene: TRBJ2-1
v_gene: TRBV19
abundance: NA
CDR3nt: TGTGCCAGTAGTTTCCGGGACTCCTCCTACAATGAGCAGTTCTTC
CDR3aa: CASSFRDSSYNEQFF

d_gene: NA
j_gene: TRBJ2-2
v_gene: TRBV11-3
abundance: medium-sized
CDR3nt: TGTGCCAGCAGCTTAAGCGTGGACTACACCGGGGAGCTGTTTTTT
CDR3aa: CASSLSVDYTGELFF

d_gene: TRBD1
j_gene: TRBJ1-5
v_gene: TRBV28
abundance: NA
CDR3nt: TGTGCCAGTGGTGGACAGGGGGGACAGCCCCAGCATTTT
CDR3aa: CASGGQGGQPQHF

d_gene: NA
j_gene: TRBJ1-1
v_gene: TRBV29-1
abundance: NA
CDR3nt: TGCAGCGTTGTTAGGGGCGGGGTGAACACTGAAGCTTTCTTT
CDR3aa: CSVVRGGVNTEAFF

d_gene: NA
j_gene: TRBJ2-3
v_gene: TRBV6-8
abundance: NA
CDR3nt: TGTGCCATCAGGGGGGTTTGGGGGAGCACAGATACGCAGTATTTT
CDR3aa: CAIRGVWGSTDTQYF

d_gene: TRBD2
j_gene: TRBJ2-1
v_gene: TRBV19
abundance: NA
CDR3nt: TGTGCCAGTAGTATAAGCGGGAGGGCCGGGAATGAGCAGTTCTTC
CDR3aa: CASSISGRAGNEQFF

d_gene: NA
j_gene: TRBJ2-1
v_gene: TRBV9
abundance: few
CDR3nt: TGTGCCAGCAGCGCCCCCTTAGGACACGGATACAATGAGCAGTTCTTC
CDR3aa: CASSAPLGHGYNEQFF

d_gene: TRBD1
j_gene: TRBJ2-2
v_gene: TRBV5-1
abundance: NA
CDR3nt: TGCGCCAGCAGTCCCGGACAGGGAGTCACCGGGGAGCTGTTTTTT
CDR3aa: CASSPGQGVTGELFF

d_gene: NA
j_gene: TRBJ1-2
v_gene: TRBV28
abundance: NA
CDR3nt: TGTGCCAGCAGTCTCCCGACAGATTGGGGTGGCTACACCTTC
CDR3aa: CASSLPTDWGGYTF

d_gene: TRBD1
j_gene: TRBJ2-6
v_gene: TRBV19
abundance: NA
CDR3nt: TGTGCCAGTAGTCCTCGGCCGGGACAGGGGTTCTCTGGGGCCAACGTCCTGACTTTC
CDR3aa: CASSPRPGQGFSGANVLTF

d_gene: NA
j_gene: TRBJ2-1
v_gene: TRBV14
abundance: few
CDR3nt: TGTGCCAGCAGCCAAGTACTAGTTCGGTTCAATGAGCAGTTCTTC
CDR3aa: CASSQVLVRFNEQFF

d_gene: TRBD2
j_gene: TRBJ2-3
v_gene: TRBV6-8
abundance: few
CDR3nt: TGTGCCAGCAGTTATCAAGCGGGGTCCACAGATACGCAGTATTTT
CDR3aa: CASSYQAGSTDTQYF

d_gene: NA
j_gene: TRBJ1-2
v_gene: TRBV6-8
abundance: medium-sized
CDR3nt: TGTGCCAGCAGTTACAGCGGGCAGAACCCTAACTATGGCTACACCTTC
CDR3aa: CASSYSGQNPNYGYTF

d_gene: NA
j_gene: TRBJ2-1
v_gene: TRBV7-7
abundance: NA
CDR3nt: TGTGCCAGCAGCTTGGAAGGGGATCGCCTCAGCTCCTACAATGAGCAGTTCTTC
CDR3aa: CASSLEGDRLSSYNEQFF

d_gene: TRBD1
j_gene: TRBJ1-1
v_gene: TRBV19
abundance: NA
CDR3nt: TGTGCCAGTAGTCCCGGGACAGGGGGAAGTACTGAAGCTTTCTTT
CDR3aa: CASSPGTGGSTEAFF

d_gene: TRBD2
j_gene: TRBJ2-1
v_gene: TRBV29-1
abundance: NA
CDR3nt: TGCAGCGCCTCGACTAGCGGACCCTCCTCCTACAATGAGCAGTTCTTC
CDR3aa: CSASTSGPSSYNEQFF

d_gene: TRBD2
j_gene: TRBJ2-1
v_gene: TRBV6-8
abundance: few
CDR3nt: TGTGCCAGCAGTCGTAGCGGGTCCTACAATGAGCAGTTCTTC
CDR3aa: CASSRSGSYNEQFF

d_gene: NA
j_gene: TRBJ2-5
v_gene: TRBV6-8
abundance: few
CDR3nt: TGTGCCAGCAGTTACGGGGAAGAGACCCAGTACTTC
CDR3aa: CASSYGEETQYF

d_gene: TRBD1
j_gene: TRBJ1-1
v_gene: TRBV29-1
abundance: few
CDR3nt: TGCAGCGTTGGGGGACAGGGGGAGGTATGGGGCACTGAAGCTTTCTTT
CDR3aa: CSVGGQGEVWGTEAFF

d_gene: TRBD1
j_gene: TRBJ2-7
v_gene: TRBV28
abundance: NA
CDR3nt: TGTGCCAGCAGTCAGACAGGGGGCTACGAGCAGTACTTC
CDR3aa: CASSQTGGYEQYF

d_gene: NA
j_gene: TRBJ1-2
v_gene: TRBV28
abundance: few
CDR3nt: TGTGCCAGCACCTCCGCCGCCTTGGGGGACTATGGCTACACCTTC
CDR3aa: CASTSAALGDYGYTF

d_gene: NA
j_gene: TRBJ2-2
v_gene: TRBV11-3
abundance: NA
CDR3nt: TGTGCCAGCAGCTTTGACATGTACACCGGGGAGCTGTTTTTT
CDR3aa: CASSFDMYTGELFF

d_gene: TRBD2
j_gene: TRBJ2-3
v_gene: TRBV23-1
abundance: few
CDR3nt: TGCGCCAGCAGCCAAGATCTAGCGGGGCTAGCGGTTCCTGGAGATACGCAGTATTTT
CDR3aa: CASSQDLAGLAVPGDTQYF

d_gene: NA
j_gene: TRBJ2-7
v_gene: TRBV11-3
abundance: large
CDR3nt: TGTGCCAGCAGCCAAAATGGCGGAGGGCCCTACGAGCAGTACTTC
CDR3aa: CASSQNGGGPYEQYF

d_gene: TRBD2
j_gene: TRBJ2-7
v_gene: TRBV29-1
abundance: NA
CDR3nt: TGCAGCGTTGTTGGGCTAGCGGGCTACGAGCAGTACTTC
CDR3aa: CSVVGLAGYEQYF

d_gene: NA
j_gene: TRBJ2-5
v_gene: TRBV6-8
abundance: NA
CDR3nt: TGTGCCAGCCACACAGGCAGCCAAGAGACCCAGTACTTC
CDR3aa: CASHTGSQETQYF

d_gene: TRBD1
j_gene: TRBJ1-2
v_gene: TRBV9
abundance: few
CDR3nt: TGTGCCAGCAGCGTCCGGGACAGGGGGTTGGGTGATGGCTACACCTTC
CDR3aa: CASSVRDRGLGDGYTF

d_gene: TRBD1
j_gene: TRBJ2-2
v_gene: TRBV19
abundance: few
CDR3nt: TGTGCCACCAGACAGGGTCCGAACACCGGGGAGCTGTTTTTT
CDR3aa: CATRQGPNTGELFF

d_gene: NA
j_gene: TRBJ1-1
v_gene: TRBV11-3
abundance: medium-sized
CDR3nt: TGTGCCAGCAGCTTAGGTCGGGCACACACGGCTGAAGCTTTCTTT
CDR3aa: CASSLGRAHTAEAFF

d_gene: NA
j_gene: TRBJ2-3
v_gene: TRBV18
abundance: NA
CDR3nt: TGTGCCAGCTCGCAAAACAGTGCCTCTAGCACAGATACGCAGTATTTT
CDR3aa: CASSQNSASSTDTQYF

d_gene: NA
j_gene: TRBJ1-2
v_gene: TRBV6-8
abundance: medium-sized
CDR3nt: TGTGCCAGCACGGACAGCCCTAACTATGGCTACACCTTC
CDR3aa: CASTDSPNYGYTF

d_gene: NA
j_gene: TRBJ2-1
v_gene: TRBV6-8
abundance: NA
CDR3nt: TGTGCCAGCAGTTACTCGGGCCGATTGCTATACAATGAGCAGTTCTTC
CDR3aa: CASSYSGRLLYNEQFF

d_gene: NA
j_gene: TRBJ2-7
v_gene: TRBV15
abundance: NA
CDR3nt: TGTGCCACCAGCAGAGAGCTGGCCTCACCCTACGAGCAGTACTTC
CDR3aa: CATSRELASPYEQYF

d_gene: TRBD1
j_gene: TRBJ2-3
v_gene: TRBV29-1
abundance: NA
CDR3nt: TGCAGCGTTGGGCGACAGGGACCCACAGATACGCAGTATTTT
CDR3aa: CSVGRQGPTDTQYF

d_gene: NA
j_gene: TRBJ2-1
v_gene: TRBV28
abundance: few
CDR3nt: TGTGCCAGCAGGGACAGTTACAATGAGCAGTTCTTC
CDR3aa: CASRDSYNEQFF

d_gene: TRBD1
j_gene: TRBJ1-4
v_gene: TRBV14
abundance: NA
CDR3nt: TGTGCCAGCAGCCAAGGACAGGGAGTTAGGGGTGAAAAACTGTTTTTT
CDR3aa: CASSQGQGVRGEKLFF

d_gene: NA
j_gene: TRBJ2-5
v_gene: TRBV14
abundance: NA
CDR3nt: TGTGCCAGCAGCCAAGAACTAGCAACTCAAGAGACCCAGTACTTC
CDR3aa: CASSQELATQETQYF

d_gene: NA
j_gene: TRBJ2-1
v_gene: TRBV7-7
abundance: NA
CDR3nt: TGTGCTAGCAGTCAAGACGGGGGCTCCTACAATGAGCAGTTCTTC
CDR3aa: CASSQDGGSYNEQFF

d_gene: NA
j_gene: TRBJ2-2
v_gene: TRBV11-3
abundance: few
CDR3nt: TGTGCCAGCAGTTACCGGGACCTAGGCACCGGGGAGCTGTTTTTT
CDR3aa: CASSYRDLGTGELFF

d_gene: TRBD2
j_gene: TRBJ2-2
v_gene: TRBV6-8
abundance: medium-sized
CDR3nt: TGTGCCAGCCGGTTGGGGACTAGCGGGAGTAATGACGGGGAGCTGTTTTTT
CDR3aa: CASRLGTSGSNDGELFF

d_gene: NA
j_gene: TRBJ2-2
v_gene: TRBV19
abundance: large
CDR3nt: TGTGCCAGTACCACAACCGGGGAGCTGTTTTTT
CDR3aa: CASTTTGELFF

d_gene: NA
j_gene: TRBJ2-2
v_gene: TRBV4-1
abundance: medium-sized
CDR3nt: TGCGCCAGCAGTTTAGGGGATGCGAACACCGGGGAGCTGTTTTTT
CDR3aa: CASSLGDANTGELFF

d_gene: NA
j_gene: TRBJ2-7
v_gene: TRBV11-3
abundance: many
CDR3nt: TGTGCCAGCACCCAACCGGGGGTCGGCTACGAGCAGTACTTC
CDR3aa: CASTQPGVGYEQYF

d_gene: NA
j_gene: TRBJ1-3
v_gene: TRBV18
abundance: NA
CDR3nt: TGTGCCAGCTCACCAACTCAGGTGGAAAACACCATATATTTT
CDR3aa: CASSPTQVENTIYF

d_gene: NA
j_gene: TRBJ2-1
v_gene: TRBV11-3
abundance: NA
CDR3nt: TGTGCCAGCAGCCGCCGTCCCGTGGGGGTGGATGAGCAGTTCTTC
CDR3aa: CASSRRPVGVDEQFF

d_gene: TRBD1
j_gene: TRBJ2-7
v_gene: TRBV28
abundance: few
CDR3nt: TGTGCCATATGGAACAGGGGGTCCTACGAGCAGTACTTC
CDR3aa: CAIWNRGSYEQYF